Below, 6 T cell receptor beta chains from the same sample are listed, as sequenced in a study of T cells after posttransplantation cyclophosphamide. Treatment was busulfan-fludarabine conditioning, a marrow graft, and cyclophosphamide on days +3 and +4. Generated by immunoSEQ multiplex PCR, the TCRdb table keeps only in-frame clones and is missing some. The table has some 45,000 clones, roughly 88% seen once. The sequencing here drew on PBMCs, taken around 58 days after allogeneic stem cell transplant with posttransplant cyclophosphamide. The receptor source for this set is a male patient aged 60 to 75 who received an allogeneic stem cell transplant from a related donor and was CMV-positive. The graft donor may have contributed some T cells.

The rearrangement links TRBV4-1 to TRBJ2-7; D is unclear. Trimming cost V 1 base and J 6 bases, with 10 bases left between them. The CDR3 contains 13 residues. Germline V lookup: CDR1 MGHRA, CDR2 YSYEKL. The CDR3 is CASSQVGVGEQYF. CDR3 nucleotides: TGCGCCAGCAGCCAAGTGGGCGTAGGCGAGCAGTACTTC.

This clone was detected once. CDR3 residues: CASTARQGGSEKLFF. In nucleotides, the CDR3 is TGTGCCAGCACCGCTCGACAGGGCGGTAGTGAAAAACTGTTTTTT. The chain employs TRBV2 and TRBJ1-4, with 7 bases identical to TRBD1. Germline-derived CDR1 and CDR2 are SNHLY and FYNNEI. There are 15 residues in the CDR3. The J segment lost 7 bases and the V segment lost 7 bases, leaving 12 bases of the junction unmatched. Complete variable domain (other parts from reference TRBV2 and TRBJ1-4): EPEVTQTPSHQVTQMGQEVILRCVPISNHLYFYWYRQILGQKVEFLVSFYNNEISEKSEIFDDQFSVERPDGSNFTLKIRSTKLEDSAMYFCASTARQGGSEKLFFGSGTQLSVL.

Written as DNA, the CDR3 is TGTGCCAGCAGCTTGGGACAGGCTAGCTCCTACAATGAGCAGTTCTTC. Translation: CASSLGQASSYNEQFF. The V and J genes are TRBV5-4 and TRBJ2-1; D may be TRBD1 (6 bases). The CDR3 length is 16 residues. Germline V gene sequence: CDR1 SGHNT, CDR2 YYREEE (reference sequence). Trimming removed 0 bases from V and 0 bases from J, with 10 bases in between.

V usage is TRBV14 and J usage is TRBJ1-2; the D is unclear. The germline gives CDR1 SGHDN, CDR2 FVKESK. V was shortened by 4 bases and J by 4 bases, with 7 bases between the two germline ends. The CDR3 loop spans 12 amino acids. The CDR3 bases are TGTGCCAGCAGCCTGGGAGTCTATGGCTACACCTTC. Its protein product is CASSLGVYGYTF.

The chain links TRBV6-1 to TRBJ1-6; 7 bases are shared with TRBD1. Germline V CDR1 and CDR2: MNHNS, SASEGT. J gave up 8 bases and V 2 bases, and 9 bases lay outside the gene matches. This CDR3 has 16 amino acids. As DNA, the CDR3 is TGTGCCAGCAGTGAATTTCCGACAGGGACTTATTCACCCCTCCACTTT. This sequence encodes CASSEFPTGTYSPLHF.

CDR3 in amino acids: CASSQVNVEQYF. In nucleotides, the CDR3 is TGCGCCAGCAGTCAGGTCAACGTTGAGCAGTACTTC. The rearrangement uses TRBV10-2 and TRBJ2-7; D not resolved. V was shortened by 5 bases and J by 7 bases, with 12 bases between the two germline ends. The CDR3 consists of 12 residues. Germline V lookup: CDR1 WSHSY, CDR2 SAAADI.